This TCR beta chain comes out of a study of CD8 T cells in ankylosing spondylitis. Overall study results and limits: What appeared characteristic of ankylosing spondylitis blood was a TCR beta motif of eight or nine highly homologous variants. Disease-linked clones were reportedly significantly enriched in matched ankylosing spondylitis synovial fluid.

V was trimmed by 6 bases and J by 2 bases, leaving 10 bases between them. CDR3 size: 14 residues. Per the germline V gene, CDR1 is MGHRA and CDR2 is YSYEKL. For this clonotype: What it binds is not known.

TCRdb passed the 5' RACE reads through MiXCR, listing each CDR3 protein once. The sample shows about 450,000 distinct CDR3 sequences, about 24% of them seen only once. Sequenced sample: blood, either unsorted or a sorted T cell fraction (not recorded which). V is TRBV4-1 and J is TRBJ2-2, with unresolved D. This receptor was obtained from a male donor with ankylosing spondylitis. CDR3: CASRENPNTGELFF. For the CDR3, the DNA is TGCGCCAGCAGGGAGAACCCTAACACCGGGGAGCTGTTTTTT.